The 30 T cell receptor beta chains below come from one sample, sequenced in a study of OX40 agonist ivuxolimab in advanced cancers. Library generation was performed with the immunoSEQ multiplex PCR assay. TCRdb mirrors the immuneACCESS table, restricted to in-frame sequences. Some clones are absent from its copies; in checked studies, under half trace to an unresolved V gene, and the reason for the others is unknown. This sample lists roughly 100,000 clones; more than 85% were detected once. The ten largest clones capture 3.4% of the sample. The sample consisted of CD4+ or CD8+ T cells sorted from blood, taken in a trial of the OX40 agonist ivuxolimab. Receptor source: an adult with an advanced solid tumor such as melanoma, head and neck, liver or kidney cancer.

This chain links TRBV29-1 with TRBJ1-2, with a possible D match to TRBD1 (6 bases). Trimming removed 2 bases at V and 5 bases at J, with 15 bases between. The CDR3 consists of 14 residues. Germline V CDR1 and CDR2: SQVTM, ANQGSEA. The CDR3 here is CSVEKTTGGYGYTF. The CDR3 DNA is TGCAGCGTTGAAAAAACGACAGGCGGATATGGCTACACCTTC.

CDR3: CASSPDRPPGYTF. As DNA, the CDR3 is TGCGCCAGCAGTCCAGACAGGCCCCCGGGCTACACCTTC. The rearrangement links TRBV10-2 to TRBJ1-2, with D perhaps matching TRBD1 (6 bases). CDR3 length: 13 residues. Trimming shortened V by 5 bases and J by 8 bases, and 15 bases separated the two germline ends. Germline-derived CDR1 and CDR2 are WSHSY and SAAADI.

The chain joins TRBV9 to TRBJ2-7, with D possibly TRBD1 on 6 matching bases. The CDR3 is 15 amino acids. V lost 3 bases to trimming and J lost 1 base, with 14 bases between them. In germline, CDR1 is SGDLS, CDR2 YYNGEE. CDR3 protein: CASSDSLTGSYEQYF. The CDR3 DNA reads TGTGCCAGCAGCGACTCGTTGACAGGTTCCTACGAGCAGTACTTC.

V is TRBV19 and J is TRBJ2-1; D may be TRBD2 (6 bases). The V end lost 9 bases, the J end lost 6 bases, and 15 bases lay between the germline ends. CDR1 is LNHDA and CDR2 is SQIVND in the germline V gene (reference sequence). CDR3 length equals 13 residues. The CDR3 DNA follows: TGTGCCAGCGGGACCGGGACTTTCAATGAGCAGTTCTTC. Translating it yields CASGTGTFNEQFF.

The chain recombines TRBV5-4 with TRBJ1-2, with 8 bases lining up with TRBD1. With 4 bases clipped from V and 6 bases from J, the junction kept 5 bases outside the gene matches. Germline CDR1 SGHNT, CDR2 YYREEE (reference sequence). The CDR3 covers 13 residues. The CDR3 DNA is TGTGCCAGCAGCCCGGACAGGGAGGATGGCTACACCTTC. Its translation: CASSPDREDGYTF.

In its sample, this clone was seen once. In DNA, the CDR3 is TGCAGCGTTTGTATGCGTCTCCCTCTTCGGCCCAACTATGGCTACACCTTC. This codes for CSVCMRLPLRPNYGYTF. The chain couples TRBV29-1 to TRBJ1-2; no clear D gene. Trimming pared 5 bases from V and 2 bases from J, leaving 24 bases between. This CDR3 is 17 amino acids long. Germline V gives CDR1 SQVTM, CDR2 ANQGSEA. The full variable domain, completed using reference TRBV29-1 and TRBJ1-2, is SAVISQKPSRDICQRGTSLTIQCQVDSQVTMMFWYRQQPGQSLTLIATANQGSEATYESGFVIDKFPISRPNLTFSTLTVSNMSPEDSSIYLCSVCMRLPLRPNYGYTFGSGTRLTVV.

The chain employs TRBV29-1 and TRBJ1-1; 7 bases align to TRBD1. The germline CDR1 and CDR2 sequences are SQVTM and ANQGSEA. The CDR3 covers 13 residues. With 4 bases clipped from V and 0 bases from J, the junction kept 2 bases outside the gene matches. CDR3 DNA: TGCAGCGTTGGGGACAGAATGAACACTGAAGCTTTCTTT. Translated: CSVGDRMNTEAFF.

This clone occurred a few times. The chain uses TRBV7-9 and TRBJ2-1; no firm D call. This CDR3 has 12 amino acids. V lost 2 bases and J 5 bases, leaving 4 bases between the germline ends. The germline V gene has CDR1 SEHNR and CDR2 FQNEAQ (reference sequence). CDR3 region: CASSLMNNEQFF. The CDR3 DNA reads as TGTGCCAGCAGCTTAATGAACAATGAGCAGTTCTTC.

This chain joins TRBV6-5 and TRBJ2-7; D possibly corresponds to TRBD2 (5 bases). The CDR3 extends over 13 amino acids. The V end was cut by 5 bases, the J end by 2 bases, with 10 bases between. CDR1 and CDR2 (germline): MNHEY, SVGAGI. The CDR3 protein is CASSVRETYEQYF. CDR3 sequence (DNA): TGTGCCAGCAGTGTGAGGGAGACCTACGAGCAGTACTTC.

The chain combines TRBV7-9 with TRBJ1-2, with D possibly being TRBD1 (6 bases). The CDR3 is 15 amino acids. Per germline, CDR1 SEHNR and CDR2 FQNEAQ (reference sequence). The V gene lost 6 bases and the J gene lost 5 bases, with 19 bases spanning the gap. The CDR3 DNA reads as TGTGCCAGCAGATCCGAGCAGGGGCTTTGGTATGGCTACACCTTC. Its translation is CASRSEQGLWYGYTF.

This sequence joins TRBV29-1 and TRBJ1-1; no clear D. In germline, CDR1 is SQVTM, CDR2 ANQGSEA. V lost 6 bases, J lost 6 bases, and 14 bases lay in between. There are 12 residues in the CDR3. DNA for the CDR3: TGCAGCGTCCCCGGAGGGTCGGCTGAAGCTTTCTTT. Residues: CSVPGGSAEAFF. Using reference TRBV29-1 and TRBJ1-1 for the parts outside the CDR3, the full variable domain is SAVISQKPSRDICQRGTSLTIQCQVDSQVTMMFWYRQQPGQSLTLIATANQGSEATYESGFVIDKFPISRPNLTFSTLTVSNMSPEDSSIYLCSVPGGSAEAFFGQGTRLTVV.

CDR3 in amino acids: CSVGGGRNEQFF. The CDR3 DNA follows: TGCAGCGTCGGCGGGGGCAGGAATGAGCAGTTCTTC. The chain joins TRBV29-1 to TRBJ2-1, with D perhaps TRBD2 (7 bases). V was clipped by 6 bases and J by 7 bases, with 13 bases between them. The CDR3 contains 12 residues. CDR1 is SQVTM, CDR2 ANQGSEA, per germline.

The CDR3 coding sequence is TGTGCCAGCAGCTTAGATGCGGACAGGGGGCGCGGGGAGACCCAGTACTTC. It translates to CASSLDADRGRGETQYF. The chain combines TRBV11-2 with TRBJ2-5; 11 bases match TRBD1. The V segment lost 0 bases and the J segment 5 bases; nucleotides outside the gene matches: 8. Germline V CDR1 and CDR2: SGHAT, FQNNGV. The CDR3 has 17 amino acids.

The count of this clone is one. The chain has TRBV6-6 and TRBJ1-1; the D is unclear. The CDR3 is made up of 16 amino acids. Germline loops: CDR1 MNHNY, CDR2 SVGAGI (reference sequence). Trimming stripped 0 bases from V and 3 bases from J, with 14 bases between. DNA for the CDR3: TGTGCCAGCAGTTACTCGAGAAGGGCGAGGGACACTGAAGCTTTCTTT. Translation gives CASSYSRRARDTEAFF.

The genes are TRBV28 and TRBJ1-5; possibly TRBD1 for D (6 bases). The CDR3 spans 16 residues. Per germline, CDR1 MDHEN and CDR2 SYDVKM. Trimming took off 10 bases at V and 0 bases at J, with 19 bases between the two ends. As DNA, the CDR3 is TGTGCCACCACGCTAGGGGGAGACTATAGCAATCAGCCCCAGCATTTT. Protein product: CATTLGGDYSNQPQHF.

As regards this clone: The junction and the germline gene differ at one end; a read error may be behind it. The chain combines TRBV7-8 with TRBJ1-4; perhaps TRBD1 as D (5 bases). This CDR3 comprises 13 residues. The germline V gene encodes CDR1 SGHVS and CDR2 FQNEAQ. This CDR3 is CASSTGPKEKLFF. The CDR3 nucleotides read TGTGCCAGCAGCACGGGACCTAAGGAAAAACTGTTTTTT.

The chain uses TRBV6-5 and TRBJ2-5, with D possibly matching TRBD1 (5 bases). The CDR3 is 15 amino acids. Trimming removed 2 bases at V and 5 bases at J, with 15 bases between. CDR1 MNHEY and CDR2 SVGAGI come from the germline V gene. The CDR3 bases are TGTGCCAGCAGTTACGTCCAGGGCCTCAGGGAGACCCAGTACTTC. It translates to CASSYVQGLRETQYF.

The CDR3 protein is CASSQVAGASEQYF. The CDR3 DNA sequence: TGCGCCAGCAGCCAAGTTGCGGGGGCCAGCGAGCAGTACTTC. The chain couples TRBV4-1 to TRBJ2-7, with a possible D match to TRBD2 (7 bases). This CDR3 comprises 14 residues. Germline assignment: CDR1 MGHRA and CDR2 YSYEKL. V lost 1 base to trimming and J lost 6 bases, with 13 bases between them.

The chain carries TRBV10-1 and TRBJ2-3; 10 bases are a match to TRBD2. There are 16 residues in the CDR3. Looked up from germline, CDR1 is WNHNN and CDR2 is SYGVQD (reference sequence). J lost 2 bases, V lost 2 bases, and 4 bases had no gene match. The CDR3 DNA reads TGCGCCAGCAGTGAGGTAGCGGGGGGTAACACAGATACGCAGTATTTT. This gives the protein CASSEVAGGNTDTQYF.

The chain couples TRBV6-5 to TRBJ1-3; TRBD1 agrees at 7 bases. The CDR3 covers 14 residues. CDR1 is MNHEY and CDR2 is SVGAGI in the germline V gene. Trimming at V came to 4 bases and at J to 4 bases, leaving 4 bases not matched to a gene. The CDR3 region is CASSFLGGGNTIYF. The CDR3 DNA is TGTGCCAGCAGTTTCTTAGGGGGCGGAAACACCATATATTTT.

The gene calls are TRBV7-6 and TRBJ1-1, with D maybe TRBD1 (5 bases). Trimming shortened V by 6 bases and J by 1 base, and 9 bases separated the two germline ends. This CDR3 comprises 13 residues. CDR1 and CDR2 (germline): SGHVS, FNYEAQ. The CDR3 region has the DNA TGTGCCAGCAGTCCTGGACAGAACACTGAAGCTTTCTTT. Encoded protein: CASSPGQNTEAFF.

V usage is TRBV5-6 and J usage is TRBJ2-3, with 7 bases identical to TRBD2. Trimming took 3 bases from V and 7 from J; bases not matched to a gene: 11. Germline CDR1 SGHDT, CDR2 YYEEEE. This CDR3 has 15 residues. CDR3 sequence reads: CASSSVGGGRNTQYF. The CDR3, as DNA: TGTGCCAGCAGCTCCGTGGGGGGAGGGCGTAATACGCAGTATTTT. The full variable domain, with the rest looked up from reference TRBV5-6 and TRBJ2-3, is DAGVTQSPTHLIKTRGQQVTLRCSPKSGHDTVSWYQQALGQGPQFIFQYYEEEERQRGNFPDRFSGHQFPNYSSELNVNALLLGDSALYLCASSSVGGGRNTQYFGPGTRLTVL.

The chain employs TRBV9 and TRBJ2-4, with 7 bases lining up with TRBD1. V was clipped by 4 bases and J by 9 bases; unmatched bases: 13. This CDR3 is built from 15 residues. CDR1 SGDLS and CDR2 YYNGEE come from the germline V gene. The CDR3 sequence is CASSLFGDSATIQYF. Written as DNA, the CDR3 is TGTGCCAGCAGCTTGTTCGGGGACAGCGCGACCATTCAGTACTTC.

The V call is TRBV9, the J call TRBJ1-1, with no clear D. The V gene lost 3 bases and the J gene lost 4 bases, with 4 bases spanning the gap. The CDR3 is 11 residues long. Per the germline V gene, CDR1 is SGDLS and CDR2 is YYNGEE. CDR3 sequence: CASSESTEAFF. DNA of the CDR3: TGTGCCAGCAGCGAATCCACTGAAGCTTTCTTT.

V usage is TRBV30 and J usage is TRBJ1-2, with 9 bases fitting TRBD1. V shed 6 bases and J 10 bases; nucleotides not matched to a gene: 6. CDR1 is GTSNPN and CDR2 is SVGIG in the germline V gene (reference sequence). The CDR3 is 11 residues long. Here the CDR3 DNA reads TGTGCCTGCGGGACAGGGCATGACTACACCTTC. Translating gives CACGTGHDYTF.

This chain connects TRBV15 to TRBJ1-5; tentative D call: TRBD1 (5 bases). CDR3 size: 15 residues. V lost 0 bases and J lost 3, with 9 bases in between. Per germline, CDR1 LNHNV and CDR2 YYDKDF (reference sequence). The CDR3 region is CATSRDLGVNQPQHF. The CDR3 nucleotides read TGTGCCACCAGCAGAGATCTGGGGGTCAATCAGCCCCAGCATTTT. The whole variable domain, filled in from reference TRBV15 and TRBJ1-5, reads DAMVIQNPRYQVTQFGKPVTLSCSQTLNHNVMYWYQQKSSQAPKLLFHYYDKDFNNEADTPDNFQSRRPNTSFCFLDIRSPGLGDTAMYLCATSRDLGVNQPQHFGDGTRLSIL.

This clone was detected only a few times. Other nucleotide sequences from this sample produce the same CDR3. The rearrangement joins TRBV5-1 to TRBJ1-1; D remains unclear. The length of the CDR3 is 11 residues. Deletions cut 0 bases from V and 8 bases from J, with 5 bases between. The germline V gene encodes CDR1 SGHRS and CDR2 YFSETQ. The CDR3 DNA follows: TGCGCCAGCAGCTTGGGACCAGAAGCTTTCTTT. Residues: CASSLGPEAFF.

The V call is TRBV2, the J call TRBJ2-7; tentatively, D is TRBD2 (6 bases). The CDR3 has 15 amino acids. CDR1 SNHLY and CDR2 FYNNEI come from the germline V gene. Trimming cost V 5 bases and J 2 bases, with 16 bases left between them. The CDR3 DNA follows: TGTGCCAGCAGTACGGAGGGCCTAGAGACCTACGAGCAGTACTTC. Residues: CASSTEGLETYEQYF.

This clone has only a few counts. The chain employs TRBV9 and TRBJ1-3, with D uncertain. Germline lookup yields CDR1 SGDLS and CDR2 YYNGEE. V was clipped by 4 bases and J by 0 bases, with 11 bases between them. This CDR3 region has 15 residues. The CDR3 nucleotides are TGTGCCAGCAGCCCCGGGGTCGCCTCTGGAAACACCATATATTTT. As protein: CASSPGVASGNTIYF.

The chain has TRBV12-5 and TRBJ2-7, with D perhaps being TRBD1 or TRBD2 (7 bases each). The CDR3 runs to 14 residues. Trimming removed 5 bases at V and 2 bases at J, with 13 bases between. CDR1 is LGHNT and CDR2 is FRNRAP in the germline V gene. This CDR3 reads CASGPGGQPYEQYF. The CDR3 nucleotides read TGTGCTAGTGGTCCGGGGGGACAGCCCTACGAGCAGTACTTC.